One sample yielded the 21 T cell receptor beta chains listed below, sequenced in a study of graft-versus-host responses after intestinal transplantation. No antigen has been identified for these receptors. The data were produced by immunoSEQ multiplex PCR, yet TCRdb's version contains in-frame clones alone and is incomplete. This table holds around 110,000 clones, about nine tenths found once. Specimen: unstimulated CD4+ T cells sorted from spleen or lymph node cells, collected before intestinal transplant. The receptors originated from a human donor who received an intestinal transplant.

The chain is built from TRBV28 and TRBJ1-5; D is possibly TRBD1 (5 bases). Trimming took off 7 bases at V and 5 bases at J, with 12 bases between the two ends. Germline lookup yields CDR1 MDHEN and CDR2 SYDVKM. The length of the CDR3 is 13 residues. This chain's CDR3 is CASKTGLDQPQHF. Written as DNA, the CDR3 is TGTGCCAGCAAAACAGGATTGGATCAGCCCCAGCATTTT.

The V call is TRBV18, the J call TRBJ1-2; D gene uncertain. Germline V gives CDR1 KGHSH, CDR2 LQKENI. The CDR3 loop spans 15 amino acids. V lost 0 bases and J 7 bases, leaving 15 bases between the germline ends. The CDR3 DNA sequence: TGTGCCAGCTCACCACCGGGCAGAACGATAACTGGCTACACCTTC. Protein product: CASSPPGRTITGYTF.

This chain connects TRBV5-1 to TRBJ2-2, with 9 bases aligning to TRBD1. V dropped 4 bases and J dropped 5; count of bases not matched to a gene: 9. Germline lookup yields CDR1 SGHRS and CDR2 YFSETQ. The CDR3 totals 16 residues. The CDR3 coding sequence is TGCGCCAGCAGCCTACCTGGACAGGGGCTTACCGGGGAGCTGTTTTTT. Its protein is CASSLPGQGLTGELFF.

This clone was picked up one time. The chain is built from TRBV5-4 and TRBJ1-6; 7 nucleotides match TRBD1. The trim removed 4 bases at V and 7 bases at J, leaving 5 bases unmatched. This CDR3 has 14 residues. Germline CDR1 is SGHNT and CDR2 is YYREEE (reference sequence). CDR3 protein: CASSRDSVNSPLHF. CDR3 nucleotides: TGTGCCAGCAGCCGGGACAGTGTAAATTCACCCCTCCACTTT.

CDR3 coding DNA: TGTGCCAGCAGTTTGGGGGGTAGCTCCTACAATGAGCAGTTCTTC. Encoded protein: CASSLGGSSYNEQFF. The chain is built from TRBV27 and TRBJ2-1, with D possibly being TRBD2 (6 bases). From germline, CDR1 is MNHEY and CDR2 SMNVEV (reference sequence). With 3 bases removed from V and 0 bases from J, the gap between germline ends came to 9 bases. The CDR3 runs to 15 residues.

The CDR3 DNA is TGTGCCAGCAGCCCCCGGCTAGCGGGGGGGGTATACAGATCCACAGATACGCAGTATTTT. It specifies CASSPRLAGGVYRSTDTQYF. V gene TRBV9 combines with J gene TRBJ2-3; 12 nucleotides line up with TRBD2. The CDR3 contains 20 residues. The ends lost 4 bases at V and 2 bases at J; junction bases unmatched: 17. Germline loops: CDR1 SGDLS, CDR2 YYNGEE.

The V and J genes are TRBV4-3 and TRBJ2-3; D unresolved. The CDR3 is 14 residues long. The germline CDR1 and CDR2 sequences are LGHNA and YSLEER. V gave up 0 bases and J gave up 4 bases, with 8 bases separating them. CDR3 in amino acids: CASSQDPDSDTQYF. In DNA form, the CDR3 reads TGCGCCAGCAGCCAAGATCCTGACTCAGATACGCAGTATTTT.

The rearrangement uses TRBV7-9 and TRBJ2-5, with D uncertain. CDR3 size: 14 residues. Between the trimmed V and J ends, which lost 7 bases and 2 bases, there was a span of 14 bases. Germline values: CDR1 SEHNR, CDR2 FQNEAQ (reference sequence). CDR3 bases: TGTGCCAGCACCAAGACAAAGGCACAAGAGACCCAGTACTTC. It yields the protein CASTKTKAQETQYF.

This chain links TRBV10-3 with TRBJ2-3, with D tentatively TRBD1 (6 bases). The CDR3 has 12 amino acids. From germline, CDR1 is ENHRY and CDR2 SYGVKD. The germline V and J ends were trimmed by 10 bases and 2 bases, with 10 bases remaining between them. The CDR3 is CATGQTTDTQYF. CDR3 in DNA: TGTGCCACCGGACAGACCACAGATACGCAGTATTTT.

This chain links TRBV2 with TRBJ1-1, with a weak D call TRBD1 (5 bases). V was trimmed by 5 bases and J by 1 base, leaving 14 bases between them. Germline V CDR1 and CDR2: SNHLY, FYNNEI. The CDR3 spans 15 residues. In DNA, the CDR3 is TGTGCCAGCAGTCCCCGGGACTTACGGAACACTGAAGCTTTCTTT. This codes for CASSPRDLRNTEAFF.

The V and J genes are TRBV6-5 and TRBJ2-7, with TRBD1 identical over 7 bases. Per the germline V gene, CDR1 is MNHEY and CDR2 is SVGAGI. The CDR3 runs to 13 residues. V was clipped by 4 bases and J by 2 bases; unmatched bases: 2. The CDR3 DNA follows: TGTGCCAGCAGTTTGACAGGGCCCTACGAGCAGTACTTC. Encoded protein: CASSLTGPYEQYF.

Only one count was recorded for this clone. The chain's CDR3 is CASSPPTGGRPTDTQYF. Here the CDR3 DNA reads TGTGCCAGCAGTCCCCCGACAGGGGGAAGACCCACAGATACGCAGTATTTT. The chain employs TRBV27 and TRBJ2-3, with 9 bases lining up with TRBD1. CDR3 length: 17 amino acids. CDR1 and CDR2 (germline): MNHEY, SMNVEV (reference sequence). Trimming cost V 5 bases and J 2 bases; bases outside gene matches: 11.

The V and J genes are TRBV11-2 and TRBJ2-1; 10 bases are a match to TRBD2. Germline CDR1 reads SGHAT; CDR2 reads FQNNGV. Trimming took 5 bases from V and 1 from J; bases not matched to a gene: 11. The CDR3 sequence is 18 residues long. Here the CDR3 reads CASSPGASGSLSYNEQFF. The CDR3 bases are TGTGCCAGCAGCCCCGGGGCTAGCGGGAGTTTATCCTACAATGAGCAGTTCTTC.

CDR3 sequence reads: CASSPGLETYEQYF. As DNA, the CDR3 is TGTGCCAGCTCACCGGGACTAGAGACCTACGAGCAGTACTTC. This rearrangement joins TRBV18 to TRBJ2-7; TRBD2 agrees at 8 bases. The CDR3 is made up of 14 amino acids. V lost 3 bases to trimming and J lost 2 bases; unmatched junction nucleotides: 3. The germline V gene has CDR1 KGHSH and CDR2 LQKENI.

The V and J genes are TRBV27 and TRBJ2-5; 10 bases map to TRBD2. This CDR3 is built from 17 residues. The ends lost 6 bases at V and 2 bases at J; junction bases unmatched: 12. Germline CDR1 and CDR2: MNHEY and SMNVEV (reference sequence). The CDR3 DNA follows: TGTGCCAGCAGCTCGTACCCGACTAGCGGGCGTCAAGAGACCCAGTACTTC. It is translated as CASSSYPTSGRQETQYF.

The gene calls are TRBV11-2 and TRBJ2-7, with TRBD1 as a possible D gene (6 bases). From germline, CDR1 is SGHAT and CDR2 FQNNGV. The CDR3 length is 16 residues. V gave up 8 bases and J gave up 0 bases, with 20 bases separating them. CDR3 loop: CASRNPRGSSSYEQYF. The CDR3 coding sequence is TGTGCCAGCCGAAACCCTAGGGGGTCCTCCTCCTACGAGCAGTACTTC. The whole variable domain, remainder taken from reference TRBV11-2 and TRBJ2-7, is EAGVAQSPRYKIIEKRQSVAFWCNPISGHATLYWYQQILGQGPKLLIQFQNNGVVDDSQLPKDRFSAERLKGVDSTLKIQPAKLEDSAVYLCASRNPRGSSSYEQYFGPGTRLTVT.

V is TRBV4-3 and J is TRBJ1-4, with 7 nucleotides matching TRBD1. CDR3 length: 16 amino acids. Germline loops: CDR1 LGHNA, CDR2 YSLEER. The V gene end was trimmed by 3 bases and the J gene end by 8 bases; junction bases not matched to a gene: 12. The CDR3 nucleotides read TGCGCCAGCAGCCAGCAGACAGGGTTAATGGGGGAAAAACTGTTTTTT. It is translated as CASSQQTGLMGEKLFF.

The CDR3 region has the DNA TGCGCCAGCAGTCCGATAAGAGGGGGTTCTTACAATGAGCAGTTCTTC. This sequence encodes CASSPIRGGSYNEQFF. The chain combines TRBV5-1 with TRBJ2-1, with D tentatively TRBD1 (6 bases). Germline V gives CDR1 SGHRS, CDR2 YFSETQ. Trimming cost V 5 bases and J 4 bases, with 19 bases left between them. The length of the CDR3 is 16 residues.

The chain employs TRBV28 and TRBJ2-1; 13 nucleotides match TRBD2. CDR3 length: 15 amino acids. Per the germline V gene, CDR1 is MDHEN and CDR2 is SYDVKM. V shed 3 bases and J 12 bases; nucleotides not matched to a gene: 8. CDR3 loop: CASSLGTSGAWGQFF. For the CDR3, the DNA is TGTGCCAGCAGTTTGGGGACTAGCGGGGCCTGGGGGCAGTTCTTC. Combining the CDR3 with reference TRBV28 and TRBJ2-1 gives the whole variable domain DVKVTQSSRYLVKRTGEKVFLECVQDMDHENMFWYRQDPGLGLRLIYFSYDVKMKEKGDIPEGYSVSREKKERFSLILESASTNQTSMYLCASSLGTSGAWGQFFGPGTRLTVL.

This clone was seen a few times. This sequence joins TRBV6-6 and TRBJ2-7; 10 bases map to TRBD1. This CDR3 region has 16 residues. Germline V gene sequence: CDR1 MNHNY, CDR2 SVGAGI (reference sequence). Trimming at V came to 8 bases and at J to 2 bases, leaving 12 bases not matched to a gene. The CDR3 protein is CASGEGGGTGAYEQYF. The CDR3 nucleotides read TGTGCCAGCGGCGAAGGGGGGGGGACAGGGGCCTACGAGCAGTACTTC.

This clone has just one count. The CDR3 bases are TGTGCCAGCAGTGCCCAGCGGGAGTTTTACAATGAGCAGTTCTTC. Amino acids: CASSAQREFYNEQFF. The V call is TRBV2, the J call TRBJ2-1; 8 nucleotides line up with TRBD2. J lost 4 bases, V lost 4 bases, and 6 bases had no gene match. The V gene's germline CDR1 is SNHLY and CDR2 FYNNEI. The CDR3 runs to 15 residues.